The present entry profiles one T cell receptor beta chain with its context. The data are from a study of T cell responses to AZD1222 COVID-19 vaccine. Assay used: immunoSEQ multiplex PCR; TCRdb lists only in-frame clones, some missing. The sample comprises approximately 120,000 clones, about 90% of which are singletons, and over 6.5% rests with the top ten. The CDR3 extends over 14 amino acids. V lost 2 bases and J 3 bases, leaving 10 bases between the germline ends. Germline V gene lookup returns CDR1 MNHEY and CDR2 SVGEGT. The chain is built from TRBV6-2 or TRBV6-3 and TRBJ1-2, with TRBD1 as a possible D gene (6 bases). This receptor was taken from an adult in good health. Sequences were derived from peripheral blood, sampled on day 0 of AZD1222 vaccination. CDR3 nucleotide sequence: TGTGCCAGCAGTTACGGGAGGACAGACTATGGCTACACCTTC. Amino acids: CASSYGRTDYGYTF.